A single sample is the source of the 20 T cell receptor beta chains below, sequenced in a study of T cells in Graves' hyperthyroidism and ophthalmopathy. Amplification targeted TCR beta CDR3 regions from RNA transcripts. The HTBI primer set drove a first-round RT-PCR of the TCR CDR3. TCRdb passed the multiplex PCR reads through MiXCR, listing each CDR3 protein once. The top ten clones hold about a tenth of a sample with hundreds of thousands of distinct CDR3 sequences, 14% of them seen once. The sample comprised blood. Every receptor here comes from a woman between 18 and 30 years old with Graves' hyperthyroidism.

The chain has TRBV19 and TRBJ2-2, with D unresolved. The germline CDR1 and CDR2 sequences are LNHDA and SQIVND (reference sequence). This CDR3 has 13 residues. V lost 7 bases and J lost 1, with 7 bases in between. The CDR3 sequence is CASIKQNTGELFF. The CDR3 region has the DNA TGTGCCAGTATAAAACAGAACACCGGGGAGCTGTTTTTT.

This clonotype has only one observation. The J gene is TRBJ2-7, the V gene TRBV30; D is possibly TRBD1 or TRBD2 (6 bases each). The CDR3 contains 13 residues. Germline V gene lookup returns CDR1 GTSNPN and CDR2 SVGIG (reference sequence). CDR3 amino acids: CAGARGGVYEQYF. CDR3 nucleotide sequence: TGTGCGGGGGCGCGAGGAGGGGTGTACGAGCAGTACTTC.

This clonotype came up a few times. V and J are TRBV15 and TRBJ2-5; TRBD2 agrees at 13 bases. Per germline, CDR1 LNHNV and CDR2 YYDKDF (reference sequence). The V and J ends lost 3 bases and 4 bases, in that order; junction bases with no gene match: 14. This CDR3 contains 19 residues. CDR3: CATSSQRTSGSKFRETQYF. CDR3 coding DNA: TGTGCCACCAGCAGTCAGAGGACTAGCGGGAGTAAGTTTCGAGAGACCCAGTACTTC. Full variable domain (rest looked up from reference TRBV15 and TRBJ2-5): DAMVIQNPRYQVTQFGKPVTLSCSQTLNHNVMYWYQQKSSQAPKLLFHYYDKDFNNEADTPDNFQSRRPNTSFCFLDIRSPGLGDTAMYLCATSSQRTSGSKFRETQYFGPGTRLLVL.

This clonotype was observed a handful of times. This chain links TRBV28 with TRBJ1-2, with unresolved D. V lost 5 bases and J lost 3, with 10 bases in between. Germline CDR1 and CDR2: MDHEN and SYDVKM. CDR3 size: 13 residues. The CDR3 here is CASSGIVDYGYTF. For the CDR3, the DNA is TGTGCCAGCAGTGGGATCGTCGACTATGGCTACACCTTC.

This clonotype was recorded at least ten times. The chain is built from TRBV30 and TRBJ1-2; D is uncertain. CDR1 is GTSNPN and CDR2 is SVGIG in the germline V gene (reference sequence). V lost 0 bases to trimming and J lost 5 bases, with 7 bases between them. The CDR3 spans 12 residues. This CDR3 is CAWSVTRYGYTF. The CDR3 coding sequence is TGTGCCTGGAGTGTAACCAGGTATGGCTACACCTTC.

This clonotype was seen at least ten times. The chain combines TRBV7-2 with TRBJ2-7; D is perhaps TRBD2 (6 bases). The CDR3 has 13 residues. Germline lookup yields CDR1 SGHTA and CDR2 FQGNSA. Trimming left V 3 bases short and J 4 bases short, with 10 bases between. The CDR3 bases are TGTGCCAGCAGCTTCGGAGGGTTATACGAGCAGTACTTC. Translated: CASSFGGLYEQYF.

Ten or more counts support this clonotype. The chain joins TRBV7-3 to TRBJ2-1; 8 bases are shared with TRBD2. Germline V gene lookup returns CDR1 SGHTA and CDR2 FQGTGA. The CDR3 contains 14 residues. V lost 4 bases, J lost 8 bases, and 7 bases stayed unmatched. Here the CDR3 reads CASSSGLVNDEQFF. The CDR3 bases are TGTGCCAGCAGCTCGGGACTAGTTAACGATGAGCAGTTCTTC.

The CDR3 DNA sequence: TGTGCCAGCAGCTTAGCGGGTCTAGCGGGCCCGTACCAAGAGACCCAGTACTTC. Its protein product is CASSLAGLAGPYQETQYF. The chain links TRBV7-9 to TRBJ2-5; TRBD2 aligns across 8 bases. The CDR3 consists of 18 residues. CDR1 and CDR2 (germline): SEHNR, FQNEAQ (reference sequence). Trimming cost V 0 bases and J 0 bases; bases outside gene matches: 9.

The chain has TRBV7-2 and TRBJ1-1, with D perhaps matching TRBD1 (5 bases). The germline CDR1 and CDR2 sequences are SGHTA and FQGNSA. V lost 2 bases, J lost 4 bases, and 14 bases lay in between. The CDR3 totals 15 residues. This CDR3 is CASSLWQAGFTEAFF. The CDR3, as DNA: TGTGCCAGCAGCTTATGGCAGGCAGGGTTCACTGAAGCTTTCTTT.

Ten or more counts support this clonotype. V and J are TRBV12-3 or TRBV12-4 and TRBJ2-1; the match to TRBD2 covers 12 bases. This CDR3 has 22 amino acids. After removal of 6 bases from V and 7 bases from J, the junction contained 28 bases not matched to a gene. The CDR3 region is CASSQLRPGTSGRLRLRNEQFF. The CDR3 DNA is TGTGCCAGCAGCCAACTCCGTCCGGGAACTAGCGGGAGGCTCCGTTTGAGGAATGAGCAGTTCTTC.

This chain joins TRBV6-2 or TRBV6-3 and TRBJ1-2; D gene uncertain. This CDR3 is built from 15 residues. V was trimmed by 2 bases and J by 4 bases, leaving 14 bases between them. Looked up from germline, CDR1 is MNHEY and CDR2 is SVGEGT. The DNA of the CDR3 is TGTGCCAGCAGTTACAAGGATACGGGAGGCTATGGCTACACCTTC. Translated: CASSYKDTGGYGYTF.

This clonotype was detected only a few times. The gene calls are TRBV6-2 or TRBV6-3 and TRBJ1-1; D perhaps matches TRBD1 (6 bases). Trimming took off 2 bases at V and 0 bases at J, with 10 bases between the two ends. Germline CDR1 reads MNHEY; CDR2 reads SVGEGT. The CDR3 consists of 15 residues. The CDR3 region has the DNA TGTGCCAGCAGTTACCGGGGGGCCGTGAACACTGAAGCTTTCTTT. Encoded protein: CASSYRGAVNTEAFF.

This clonotype was found a few times. J is TRBJ2-3 and V is TRBV19, with D perhaps matching TRBD1 or TRBD2 (5 bases each). Germline V CDR1 and CDR2: LNHDA, SQIVND (reference sequence). The V and J ends lost 3 bases and 3 bases respectively, with 16 bases between them. This CDR3 has 16 residues. The CDR3 protein is CASSIGRLGTTDTQYF. CDR3 DNA: TGTGCCAGTAGTATTGGACGGTTAGGGACGACAGATACGCAGTATTTT.

The chain combines TRBV29-1 with TRBJ1-1; a weak D match, TRBD1 (5 bases). Looked up from germline, CDR1 is SQVTM and CDR2 is ANQGSEA. The ends were cut back, 4 bases at V and 0 bases at J, with 9 bases in the middle. The CDR3 totals 13 residues. CDR3 sequence: CSVGQRMNTEAFF. Here the CDR3 DNA reads TGCAGCGTTGGACAGAGAATGAACACTGAAGCTTTCTTT.

The chain uses TRBV11-2 and TRBJ1-4; D possibly corresponds to TRBD1 (5 bases). Germline CDR1 SGHAT, CDR2 FQNNGV. There are 16 residues in the CDR3. V was trimmed by 3 bases and J by 7 bases, leaving 18 bases between them. The chain's CDR3 is CASSFKGTRKGEKLFF. As DNA, the CDR3 is TGTGCCAGCAGCTTTAAAGGGACCCGGAAAGGTGAAAAACTGTTTTTT.

This clonotype was observed at least ten times. The chain carries TRBV3-1 and TRBJ2-5, with TRBD1 matching 8 bases. With V trimmed by 4 bases and J by 1 base, 8 bases remained unmatched. The CDR3 is 16 residues long. The germline V gene has CDR1 LGHDT and CDR2 YNNKEL (reference sequence). The chain's CDR3 is CASSPAVTGVQETQYF. CDR3 coding DNA: TGTGCCAGCAGCCCAGCCGTGACAGGGGTCCAAGAGACCCAGTACTTC.

This clonotype was observed a few times. The chain couples TRBV3-1 to TRBJ2-1; perhaps TRBD2 as D (6 bases). The CDR3 extends over 12 amino acids. V lost 4 bases and J lost 10, with 11 bases in between. Germline assignment: CDR1 LGHDT and CDR2 YNNKEL (reference sequence). The CDR3 DNA is TGTGCCAGCAGCCGGGTGGAGGGAGAGCAGTTCTTC. Amino acids: CASSRVEGEQFF.

This clonotype was found a few times. The V call is TRBV12-3 or TRBV12-4, the J call TRBJ2-3; 14 bases line up with TRBD2. This CDR3 spans 18 amino acids. The V and J ends lost 0 bases and 0 bases, in that order; junction bases with no gene match: 2. CDR3 bases: TGTGCCAGCAGTTTAGCGGGACTAGCGGGGGCTAGCACAGATACGCAGTATTTT. The encoded protein is CASSLAGLAGASTDTQYF.

The chain uses TRBV2 and TRBJ2-7, with 10 bases that match TRBD1. Germline V CDR1 and CDR2: SNHLY, FYNNEI. Unmatched junction bases numbered 7, after V lost 2 bases and J lost 12 bases. The CDR3 is made up of 13 amino acids. The CDR3 DNA reads as TGTGCCAGCAGTGAATATGTGACAGGGGGCACGTACTTC. Amino acid sequence: CASSEYVTGGTYF.

In nucleotides, the CDR3 is TGTGCCAGCAGTTTATTAGGGTTCTCTGGGGCCAACGTCCTGACTTTC. Protein: CASSLLGFSGANVLTF. V is TRBV27 and J is TRBJ2-6; no firm D call. The CDR3 is 16 amino acids. V was clipped by 1 base and J by 0 bases, with 7 bases between them. Per germline, CDR1 MNHEY and CDR2 SMNVEV (reference sequence).